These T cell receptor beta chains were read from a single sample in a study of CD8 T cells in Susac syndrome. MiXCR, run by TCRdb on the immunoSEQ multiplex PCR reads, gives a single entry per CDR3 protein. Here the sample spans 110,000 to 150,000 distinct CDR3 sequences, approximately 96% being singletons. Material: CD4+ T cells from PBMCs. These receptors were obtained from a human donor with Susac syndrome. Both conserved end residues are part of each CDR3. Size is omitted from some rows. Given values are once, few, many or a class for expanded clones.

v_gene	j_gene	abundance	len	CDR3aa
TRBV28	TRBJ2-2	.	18	CASSLPASGSWDTGELFF
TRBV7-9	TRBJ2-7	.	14	CASSLEDSNYEQYF
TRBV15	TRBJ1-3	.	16	CATSRDGPRTGNTIYF
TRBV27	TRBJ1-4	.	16	CASSLSFGGYNEKLFF
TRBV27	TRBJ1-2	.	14	CASSLRVSGYGYTF
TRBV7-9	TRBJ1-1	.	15	CASSPRIRVGTEAFF
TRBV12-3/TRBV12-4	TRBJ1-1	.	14	CASSLAGKSTEAFF
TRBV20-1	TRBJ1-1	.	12	CSARAANTEAFF
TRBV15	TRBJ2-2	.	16	CATSRVLGARTGELFF
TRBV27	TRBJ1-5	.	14	CASSPTGLNQPQHF
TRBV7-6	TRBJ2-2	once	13	CASSLQGAGELFF
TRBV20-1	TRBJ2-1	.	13	CSASMASYNEQFF
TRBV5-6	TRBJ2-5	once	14	CASSATGSQETQYF
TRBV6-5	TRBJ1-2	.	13	CASMTGTNYGYTF
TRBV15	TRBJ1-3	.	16	CATSRLDRASGNTIYF
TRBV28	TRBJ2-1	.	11	CASSLENEQFF
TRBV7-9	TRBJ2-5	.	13	CASTERTEETQYF
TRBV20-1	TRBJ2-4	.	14	CSALGEVAKNIQYF
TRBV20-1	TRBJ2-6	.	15	CSARDQGTGANVLTF
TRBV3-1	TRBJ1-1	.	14	CASSPSEGDTEAFF
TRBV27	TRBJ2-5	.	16	CASSPRTSGVQETQYF
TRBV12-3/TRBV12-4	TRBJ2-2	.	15	CASNKPGLLTGELFF
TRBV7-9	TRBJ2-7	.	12	CASSGNGPEQYF
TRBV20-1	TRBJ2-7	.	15	CSASTGLAGSYEQYF
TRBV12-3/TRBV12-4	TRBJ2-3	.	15	CASTPEGIQADTQYF
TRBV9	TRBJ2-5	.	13	CASSVDFAETQYF
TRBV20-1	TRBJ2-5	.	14	CSANSGDRSGSQYF
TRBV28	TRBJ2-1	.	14	CASRGLAGRSEQFF
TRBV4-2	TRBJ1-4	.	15	CASSHGGQGREKLFF
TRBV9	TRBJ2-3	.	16	CASSGTIAGATDTQYF
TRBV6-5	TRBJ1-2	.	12	CASSRDRGGYTF
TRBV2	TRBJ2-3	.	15	CASSTDRVGTDTQYF
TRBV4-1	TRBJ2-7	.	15	CASSQGGQGAGEQYF
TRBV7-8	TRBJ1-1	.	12	CASSSPGREAFF
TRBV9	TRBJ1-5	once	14	CASSVGQSNQPQHF
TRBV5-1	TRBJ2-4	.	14	CASSLTDRADIQYF
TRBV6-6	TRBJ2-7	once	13	CASSYPRGDEQYF
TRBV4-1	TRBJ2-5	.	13	CASSQFSQETQYF
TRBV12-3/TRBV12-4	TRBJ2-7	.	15	CASRPQIGWFYEQYF
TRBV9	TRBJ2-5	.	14	CASSVSGTEETQYF
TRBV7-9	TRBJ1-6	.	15	CASSLIGQGNSPLHF